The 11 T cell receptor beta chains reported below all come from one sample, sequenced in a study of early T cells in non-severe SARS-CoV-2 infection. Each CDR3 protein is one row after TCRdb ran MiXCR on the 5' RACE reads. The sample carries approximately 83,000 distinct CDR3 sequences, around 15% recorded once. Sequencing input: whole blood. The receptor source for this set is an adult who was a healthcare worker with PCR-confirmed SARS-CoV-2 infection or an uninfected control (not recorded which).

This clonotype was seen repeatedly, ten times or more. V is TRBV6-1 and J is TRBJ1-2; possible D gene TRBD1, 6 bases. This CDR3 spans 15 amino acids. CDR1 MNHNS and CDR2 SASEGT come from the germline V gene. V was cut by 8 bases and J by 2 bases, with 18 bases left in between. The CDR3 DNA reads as TGTGCCAGCGCCGGAGTGCAGGGGCTAAACTATGGCTACACCTTC. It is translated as CASAGVQGLNYGYTF.

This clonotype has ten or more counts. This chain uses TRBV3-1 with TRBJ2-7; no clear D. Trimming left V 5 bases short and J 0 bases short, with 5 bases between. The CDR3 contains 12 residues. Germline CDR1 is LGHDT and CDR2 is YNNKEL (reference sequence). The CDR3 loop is CASSASSYEQYF. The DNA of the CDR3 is TGTGCCAGCAGCGCGAGCTCCTACGAGCAGTACTTC.

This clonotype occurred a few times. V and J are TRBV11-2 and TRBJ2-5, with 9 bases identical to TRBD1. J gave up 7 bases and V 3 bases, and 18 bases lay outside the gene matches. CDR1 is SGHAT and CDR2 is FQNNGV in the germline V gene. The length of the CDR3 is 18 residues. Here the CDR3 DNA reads TGTGCCAGCAGCTTTGGACCGGGACAGGGAGCGCAGTGGGGGACCCAGTACTTC. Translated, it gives CASSFGPGQGAQWGTQYF.

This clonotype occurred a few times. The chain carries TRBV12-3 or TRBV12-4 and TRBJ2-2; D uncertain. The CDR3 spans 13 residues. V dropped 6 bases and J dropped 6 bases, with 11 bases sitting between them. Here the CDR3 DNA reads TGTGCCAGCAGCCCCGTTGCAGCCGGGGAGCTGTTTTTT. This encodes CASSPVAAGELFF.

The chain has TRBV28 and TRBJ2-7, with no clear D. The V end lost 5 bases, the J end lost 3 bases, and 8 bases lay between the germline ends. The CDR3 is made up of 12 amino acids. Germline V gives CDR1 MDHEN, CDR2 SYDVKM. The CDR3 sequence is CASSMVDYEQYF. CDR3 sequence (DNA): TGTGCCAGCAGTATGGTTGACTACGAGCAGTACTTC.

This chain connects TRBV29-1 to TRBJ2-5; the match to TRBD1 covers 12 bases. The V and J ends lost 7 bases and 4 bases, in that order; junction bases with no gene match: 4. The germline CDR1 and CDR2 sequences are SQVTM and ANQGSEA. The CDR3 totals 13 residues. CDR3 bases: TGCAGCGCCGGGACAGGGGGCCGAGAGACCCAGTACTTC. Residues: CSAGTGGRETQYF. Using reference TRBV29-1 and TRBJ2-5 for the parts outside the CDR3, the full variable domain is SAVISQKPSRDICQRGTSLTIQCQVDSQVTMMFWYRQQPGQSLTLIATANQGSEATYESGFVIDKFPISRPNLTFSTLTVSNMSPEDSSIYLCSAGTGGRETQYFGPGTRLLVL.

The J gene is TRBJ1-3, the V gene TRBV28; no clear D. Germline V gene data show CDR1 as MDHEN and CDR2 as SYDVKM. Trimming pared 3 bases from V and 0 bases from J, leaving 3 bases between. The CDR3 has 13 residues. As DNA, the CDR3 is TGTGCCAGCAGTTTTGTCTCTGGAAACACCATATATTTT. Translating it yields CASSFVSGNTIYF.

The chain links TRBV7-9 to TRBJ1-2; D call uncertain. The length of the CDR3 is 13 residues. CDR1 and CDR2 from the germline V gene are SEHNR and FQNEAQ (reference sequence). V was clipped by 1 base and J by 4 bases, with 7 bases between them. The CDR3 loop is CASSLGSSYGYTF. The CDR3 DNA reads TGTGCCAGCAGCTTAGGTAGCAGCTATGGCTACACCTTC. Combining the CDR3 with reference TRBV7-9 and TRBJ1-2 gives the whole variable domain DTGVSQNPRHKITKRGQNVTFRCDPISEHNRLYWYRQTLGQGPEFLTYFQNEAQLEKSRLLSDRFSAERPKGSFSTLEIQRTEQGDSAMYLCASSLGSSYGYTFGSGTRLTVV.

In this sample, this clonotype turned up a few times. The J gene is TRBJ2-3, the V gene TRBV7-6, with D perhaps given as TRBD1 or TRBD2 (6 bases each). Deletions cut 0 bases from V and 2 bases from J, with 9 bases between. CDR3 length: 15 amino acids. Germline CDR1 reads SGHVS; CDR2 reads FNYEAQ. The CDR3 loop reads CASSLAWGATDTQYF. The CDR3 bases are TGTGCCAGCAGCTTAGCGTGGGGGGCCACAGATACGCAGTATTTT.

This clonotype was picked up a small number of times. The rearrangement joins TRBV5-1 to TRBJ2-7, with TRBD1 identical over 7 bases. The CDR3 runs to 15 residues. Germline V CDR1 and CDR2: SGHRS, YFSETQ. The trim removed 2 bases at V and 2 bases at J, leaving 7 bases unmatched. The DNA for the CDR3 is TGCGCCAGCAGCTTAAGCGGACAGGACACCTACGAGCAGTACTTC. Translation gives CASSLSGQDTYEQYF.

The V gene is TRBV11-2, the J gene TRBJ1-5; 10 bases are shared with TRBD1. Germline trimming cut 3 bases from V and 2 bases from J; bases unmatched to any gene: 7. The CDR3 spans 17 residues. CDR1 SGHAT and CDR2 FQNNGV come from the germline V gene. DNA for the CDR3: TGTGCCAGCAGCTTGTTGCCCGGGACAGGGGGCAATCAGCCCCAGCATTTT. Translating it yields CASSLLPGTGGNQPQHF.